This TCR beta chain was sequenced for a study of cytomegalovirus exposure and HLA in healthy donors. The study's findings and limits: In vitro experiments confirmed that three CMV-associated chains were specific for CMV antigens. For TCR beta chains, V- and J-gene trimming was later linked to a missense DCLRE1C variant.

With 60 Vbeta and 13 Jbeta primers, the PCR was carried out. TCRdb's table, derived via immunoSEQ multiplex PCR, lists solely in-frame clones and lacks some. The sample includes about 200,000 clones. V dropped 7 bases and J dropped 3; count of bases not matched to a gene: 2. Germline-derived CDR1 and CDR2 are SQVTM and ANQGSEA. This CDR3 has 11 amino acids. A word on this clone: The antigen is not known.

The sequenced sample was PBMCs. This TCR derives from a boy aged 5-17 years in good health and CMV-seronegative. The chain combines TRBV29-1 with TRBJ2-7; 8 bases are a match to TRBD1. The CDR3 DNA sequence: TGCAGCGCCGGGACAGGCTACGAGCAGTACTTC. It yields the protein CSAGTGYEQYF.